Below, 21 T cell receptor beta chains from the same sample are listed, as sequenced in a study of shared clonotypes between healthy human individuals. Using immunoSEQ multiplex PCR, the repertoire was profiled, and TCRdb retains in-frame clones only, with some absent. The table includes about 510,000 clones, less than 85% detected once. Sequencing was performed on PBMCs. These receptors originate from a woman in her thirties or forties in good health. Some clones in this sample may be carry-over from other donors' samples.

In regard to this clone: The sample holds other DNA sequences that translate to the same CDR3. The chain carries TRBV18 and TRBJ2-7, with TRBD2 matching over 7 bases. V dropped 3 bases and J dropped 2; count of bases not matched to a gene: 1. CDR3 length equals 13 residues. CDR1 KGHSH and CDR2 LQKENI come from the germline V gene. This CDR3 is CASSPSGAYEQYF. DNA for the CDR3: TGTGCCAGCTCACCGAGCGGGGCCTACGAGCAGTACTTC.

The rearrangement uses TRBV2 and TRBJ1-1, with unresolved D. Per germline, CDR1 SNHLY and CDR2 FYNNEI. The CDR3 has 14 amino acids. The V end was cut by 3 bases, the J end by 0 bases, with 8 bases between. For the CDR3, the DNA is TGTGCCAGCAGTGACTCCAGGTTGAACACTGAAGCTTTCTTT. Residues: CASSDSRLNTEAFF.

The chain couples TRBV30 to TRBJ1-5; D call uncertain. Trimming removed 2 bases from V and 3 bases from J, with 11 bases in between. CDR1 and CDR2 from the germline V gene are GTSNPN and SVGIG (reference sequence). The CDR3 contains 14 residues. CDR3 nucleotide sequence: TGTGCCTGGAGTTACCGGCAGCCCAATCAGCCCCAGCATTTT. The encoded protein is CAWSYRQPNQPQHF.

In the case of this clone: The same CDR3 is also encoded by other DNA sequences in this sample. The chain recombines TRBV7-6 with TRBJ2-7; 10 bases match TRBD2. CDR1 and CDR2 from the germline V gene are SGHVS and FNYEAQ. J gave up 1 base and V 1 base, and 1 base lay outside the gene matches. The CDR3 runs 15 residues. CDR3 DNA sequence: TGTGCCAGCAGCTTAGGGACTAGCGGTTCCTACGAGCAGTACTTC. Translating gives CASSLGTSGSYEQYF.

The chain employs TRBV6-1 and TRBJ2-6; D may correspond to TRBD1 or TRBD2 (5 bases each). The V and J ends lost 4 bases and 3 bases respectively, with 10 bases between them. The CDR3 extends over 15 amino acids. Germline loops: CDR1 MNHNS, CDR2 SASEGT. The CDR3 coding sequence is TGTGCCAGCAGTGGCCCGAGGGGTGGGGCCAACGTCCTGACTTTC. It encodes CASSGPRGGANVLTF.

This rearrangement joins TRBV7-8 to TRBJ1-4, with no clear D. The ends were cut back, 6 bases at V and 3 bases at J, with 14 bases in the middle. The CDR3 totals 15 residues. The germline V gene has CDR1 SGHVS and CDR2 FQNEAQ. This CDR3 reads CASRAGFPANEKLFF. The CDR3 nucleotides read TGTGCCAGCAGGGCGGGTTTTCCCGCTAATGAAAAACTGTTTTTT.

This chain uses TRBV14 with TRBJ2-2, with D uncertain. Germline lookup yields CDR1 SGHDN and CDR2 FVKESK. The CDR3 has 13 amino acids. V was shortened by 6 bases and J by 8 bases, with 13 bases between the two germline ends. CDR3 DNA: TGTGCCAGCAGTCGAACTCTAGGTGGGGAGCTGTTTTTT. Protein product: CASSRTLGGELFF.

The J gene is TRBJ2-7, the V gene TRBV5-1, with 7 bases that match TRBD1. Germline loops: CDR1 SGHRS, CDR2 YFSETQ. The J segment lost 1 base and the V segment lost 3 bases, leaving 10 bases of the junction unmatched. The CDR3 is 16 residues long. The CDR3 spells CASSSAPTGSSYEQYF. The CDR3 bases are TGCGCCAGCAGCTCGGCCCCGACAGGGTCGTCCTACGAGCAGTACTTC.

This clone is a singleton in its sample. The chain recombines TRBV5-1 with TRBJ1-1, with 7 bases aligning to TRBD1. V was clipped by 7 bases and J by 0 bases; unmatched bases: 6. CDR1 is SGHRS, CDR2 YFSETQ, per germline. The CDR3 runs 14 residues. CDR3 DNA sequence: TGCGCCAGCCGGCCAGGGGGATTGAACACTGAAGCTTTCTTT. The encoded protein is CASRPGGLNTEAFF.

The rearrangement joins TRBV21-1 to TRBJ1-5. TRBV21-1 is a pseudogene. CDR3 size: 14 residues. CDR3 in DNA: TGTGCCAGCAGCAAACTTTGGGGAAATCAGCCCCAGCATTTT. This codes for CASSKLWGNQPQHF.

The chain employs TRBV28 and TRBJ1-5, with a weak D call TRBD1 (5 bases). The V gene lost 3 bases and the J gene lost 4 bases, with 10 bases spanning the gap. Germline CDR1 reads MDHEN; CDR2 reads SYDVKM. The CDR3 is 14 amino acids. The CDR3 sequence is CASSFPGPNQPQHF. CDR3 in DNA: TGTGCCAGCAGTTTTCCGGGGCCGAATCAGCCCCAGCATTTT.

J is TRBJ1-6 and V is TRBV7-9; D is unclear. Trimming removed 5 bases from V and 7 bases from J, with 9 bases in between. From germline, CDR1 is SEHNR and CDR2 FQNEAQ (reference sequence). CDR3 length equals 13 residues. CDR3 amino acids: CASSPAGNSPLHF. The CDR3 nucleotides are TGTGCCAGCAGCCCCGCAGGAAATTCACCCCTCCACTTT.

This clone was recorded only once. The V and J genes are TRBV4-2 and TRBJ2-1; 9 positions match TRBD2. V trimming: 2 bases; J trimming: 3 bases; junction bases outside the gene matches: 2. The CDR3 has 15 amino acids. Germline CDR1 reads LGHNA; CDR2 reads YNFKEQ. As DNA, the CDR3 is TGTGCCAGCAGCCAACTAGCGGGGAGCTACAATGAGCAGTTCTTC. Amino acids: CASSQLAGSYNEQFF.

The gene calls are TRBV7-6 and TRBJ2-3; TRBD2 matches 8 bases. The CDR3 sequence is 16 residues long. Germline CDR1 and CDR2: SGHVS and FNYEAQ. Trimming removed 1 base from V and 5 bases from J; junction bases left unmatched: 8. The CDR3 coding sequence is TGTGCCAGCAGCTTAGGGATCCCGGGACTAGGAGATACGCAGTATTTT. It translates to CASSLGIPGLGDTQYF. Full variable domain (rest looked up from reference TRBV7-6 and TRBJ2-3): GAGVSQSPRYKVTKRGQDVALRCDPISGHVSLYWYRQALGQGPEFLTYFNYEAQQDKSGLPNDRFSAERPEGSISTLTIQRTEQRDSAMYRCASSLGIPGLGDTQYFGPGTRLTVL.

The genes are TRBV4-1 and TRBJ2-5; maybe TRBD2 (5 bases). CDR1 and CDR2 (germline): MGHRA, YSYEKL. Trimming cost V 1 base and J 1 base, with 10 bases left between them. The CDR3 contains 15 residues. The CDR3 region has the DNA TGCGCCAGCAGCCAAGGAGCGGTAGCCCAAGAGACCCAGTACTTC. Amino acids: CASSQGAVAQETQYF.

The chain combines TRBV11-1 with TRBJ2-7, with 7 bases matching TRBD1. In germline, CDR1 is SGHAT, CDR2 FQDESV (reference sequence). The length of the CDR3 is 14 residues. The V gene end was trimmed by 6 bases and the J gene end by 9 bases; junction bases not matched to a gene: 14. The CDR3 DNA reads TGTGCCAGCAGTTTCCCGGGACAGTTGTTCGTGCAGTACTTC. Translating it yields CASSFPGQLFVQYF.

The chain has TRBV10-3 and TRBJ1-2; no clear D. Germline CDR1 reads ENHRY; CDR2 reads SYGVKD. This CDR3 has 13 amino acids. The V and J ends lost 3 bases and 5 bases respectively, with 10 bases between them. The CDR3 loop reads CAISEDTIYGYTF. CDR3 nucleotides: TGTGCCATCAGTGAAGACACGATATATGGCTACACCTTC.

The V gene is TRBV5-4, the J gene TRBJ2-5, with 7 bases fitting TRBD2. The CDR3 runs to 14 residues. With 1 base clipped from V and 4 bases from J, the junction kept 4 bases outside the gene matches. Germline loops: CDR1 SGHNT, CDR2 YYREEE (reference sequence). The CDR3 sequence is CASSLWGGRETQYF. The CDR3 nucleotides read TGTGCCAGCAGCTTGTGGGGCGGGAGAGAGACCCAGTACTTC.

This clone was detected only once. The V gene is TRBV2, the J gene TRBJ2-3, with TRBD1 identical over 7 bases. Trimming took 4 bases from V and 4 from J; bases not matched to a gene: 5. CDR3 length: 14 residues. Germline V gene sequence: CDR1 SNHLY, CDR2 FYNNEI. CDR3 amino acids: CASSVGGLADTQYF. The CDR3 nucleotides are TGTGCCAGCAGTGTAGGGGGCCTGGCAGATACGCAGTATTTT.

With regard to this clone: Different DNA sequences within this sample yield the same CDR3. The chain has TRBV25-1 and TRBJ1-2; a weak D match, TRBD1 (6 bases). Trimming left V 4 bases short and J 2 bases short, with 8 bases between. The germline CDR1 and CDR2 sequences are MGHDK and SYGVNS. The CDR3 contains 13 residues. CDR3 DNA sequence: TGTGCCAGCAGTGCAACAGGGAACTATGGCTACACCTTC. Translating it yields CASSATGNYGYTF.

The V call is TRBV19, the J call TRBJ2-3; D unresolved. CDR1 LNHDA and CDR2 SQIVND come from the germline V gene (reference sequence). CDR3 length: 14 residues. V lost 7 bases, J lost 5 bases, and 16 bases lay in between. As DNA, the CDR3 is TGTGCCAGTAACGATGCTGGGTTTTTAGATACGCAGTATTTT. The encoded protein is CASNDAGFLDTQYF.